Below are 22 T cell receptor beta chains sequenced from a single sample in a study of early T cells in non-severe SARS-CoV-2 infection. One entry per CDR3 protein results from TCRdb running MiXCR on the 5' RACE reads. The data contain about 60,000 distinct CDR3 sequences, roughly a fifth of them singletons. The input for sequencing was whole blood, taken at baseline. Source of these receptors: an adult who was a healthcare worker with PCR-confirmed SARS-CoV-2 infection or an uninfected control (not recorded which).

This clonotype was detected many times. The chain uses TRBV7-2 and TRBJ1-5; D is unresolved. The CDR3 is made up of 13 amino acids. Looked up from germline, CDR1 is SGHTA and CDR2 is FQGNSA. Trimming removed 5 bases at V and 6 bases at J, with 11 bases between. The CDR3 reads CASSHPKGQPQHF. The CDR3 bases are TGTGCCAGCAGCCATCCCAAGGGTCAGCCCCAGCATTTT.

The sample holds a few counts of this clonotype. The J gene is TRBJ2-5, the V gene TRBV7-9; D is unresolved. There are 12 residues in the CDR3. The V end lost 1 base, the J end lost 7 bases, and 7 bases lay between the germline ends. Germline V lookup: CDR1 SEHNR, CDR2 FQNEAQ (reference sequence). CDR3 in amino acids: CASSLDGVTQYF. CDR3 nucleotides: TGTGCCAGCAGCTTAGACGGCGTGACCCAGTACTTC.

The genes are TRBV12-5 and TRBJ1-1; no clear D gene. CDR3 size: 13 residues. Trimming took 7 bases from V and 1 from J, leaving 10 bases between them. Germline V CDR1 and CDR2: LGHNT, FRNRAP. CDR3 in amino acids: CASAIRWNTEAFF. The DNA of the CDR3 is TGTGCTAGTGCCATTCGCTGGAACACTGAAGCTTTCTTT.

The V and J genes are TRBV4-1 and TRBJ2-1; 7 nucleotides match TRBD1. The CDR3 is 14 residues long. CDR1 is MGHRA and CDR2 is YSYEKL in the germline V gene. J was trimmed by 5 bases and V by 5 bases; bases with no gene match: 6. The CDR3 region is CASSVQGVNNEQFF. The CDR3 DNA sequence: TGCGCCAGCAGCGTTCAGGGGGTCAACAATGAGCAGTTCTTC.

V gene TRBV10-1 combines with J gene TRBJ2-2; D is possibly TRBD1 (5 bases). The V end was cut by 6 bases, the J end by 1 base, with 9 bases between. This CDR3 contains 14 residues. The germline V gene encodes CDR1 WNHNN and CDR2 SYGVQD (reference sequence). DNA for the CDR3: TGCGCCAGCAGCGTAACAGGGAACACCGGGGAGCTGTTTTTT. It codes for CASSVTGNTGELFF.

J is TRBJ2-7 and V is TRBV6-6; no clear D. The germline V gene encodes CDR1 MNHNY and CDR2 SVGAGI (reference sequence). The germline V and J ends were trimmed by 0 bases and 5 bases, with 8 bases remaining between them. The CDR3 runs to 13 residues. The CDR3 DNA sequence: TGTGCCAGCAGTTACTCACAGCGAGACGAGCAGTACTTC. Its protein product is CASSYSQRDEQYF.

The chain links TRBV6-4 to TRBJ2-2; no clear D. Trimming pared 0 bases from V and 6 bases from J, leaving 5 bases between. The CDR3 loop spans 13 amino acids. The germline V gene encodes CDR1 MRHNA and CDR2 SNTAGT. The CDR3 nucleotides are TGTGCCAGCAGTGACTCGTGGCCCGGGGAGCTGTTTTTT. Translation gives CASSDSWPGELFF.

This clonotype has only a few counts. The V call is TRBV18, the J call TRBJ2-5; D call uncertain. CDR3 length equals 15 residues. Germline values: CDR1 KGHSH, CDR2 LQKENI. Trimming left V 2 bases short and J 2 bases short, with 12 bases between. The CDR3: CASSPVGTLQETQYF. CDR3 in DNA: TGTGCCAGCTCACCAGTCGGAACGCTACAAGAGACCCAGTACTTC.

This clonotype has at least ten counts. The V and J genes are TRBV10-1 and TRBJ1-4; no clear D. This CDR3 spans 13 amino acids. The germline V and J ends were trimmed by 3 bases and 8 bases, with 10 bases remaining between them. Germline V gene data show CDR1 as WNHNN and CDR2 as SYGVQD (reference sequence). The CDR3 coding sequence is TGCGCCAGCAGTGAATCGACCGGGGAAAAACTGTTTTTT. This encodes CASSESTGEKLFF.

This clonotype has a handful of counts. The chain employs TRBV12-5 and TRBJ1-2, with 7 bases that match TRBD1. The CDR3 has 14 amino acids. V was pared by 5 bases and J by 4 bases, with 7 bases of the junction left unmatched. Germline V gene lookup returns CDR1 LGHNT and CDR2 FRNRAP. As DNA, the CDR3 is TGTGCTAGTGGTACCGGGACAGACTCCTATGGCTACACCTTC. Its protein product is CASGTGTDSYGYTF.

This clonotype was seen repeatedly, ten times or more. V usage is TRBV12-3 or TRBV12-4 and J usage is TRBJ1-1; D is ambiguous. V lost 6 bases, J lost 0 bases, and 14 bases lay in between. The CDR3 has 15 amino acids. For the CDR3, the DNA is TGTGCCAGCAGGAGATGGACGGACTTGAACACTGAAGCTTTCTTT. Residues: CASRRWTDLNTEAFF.

This clonotype was observed a handful of times. In nucleotides, the CDR3 is TGTGCGACAGGGGTAAAGACTGAAGCTTTCTTT. It yields the protein CATGVKTEAFF. The chain has TRBV12-3 or TRBV12-4 and TRBJ1-1; 8 bases agree with TRBD1. The CDR3 is 11 amino acids.

V and J are TRBV18 and TRBJ1-1; D might be TRBD1 (5 bases). Germline values: CDR1 KGHSH, CDR2 LQKENI. V was clipped by 2 bases and J by 4 bases, with 14 bases between them. The CDR3 contains 15 residues. The DNA for the CDR3 is TGTGCCAGCTCACCAGAGGCAGGGTCTGGCACTGAAGCTTTCTTT. This encodes CASSPEAGSGTEAFF.

This clonotype was counted many times. The chain combines TRBV27 with TRBJ1-2, with D maybe TRBD1 (5 bases). The CDR3 loop spans 11 amino acids. V lost 2 bases and J 7 bases, leaving 5 bases between the germline ends. Germline V CDR1 and CDR2: MNHEY, SMNVEV (reference sequence). The CDR3 bases are TGTGCCAGCAGTTTACAGGGTGGCTACACCTTC. Amino acid sequence: CASSLQGGYTF.

In this sample, this clonotype turned up a few times. This sequence joins TRBV5-1 and TRBJ1-1, with 7 positions matching TRBD1. Germline trimming cut 3 bases from V and 3 bases from J; bases unmatched to any gene: 14. The CDR3 runs to 17 residues. CDR1 is SGHRS, CDR2 YFSETQ, per germline. The CDR3 DNA follows: TGCGCCAGCAGCTCATCCACGACAGGGACTTTGTACACTGAAGCTTTCTTT. Protein product: CASSSSTTGTLYTEAFF.

This clonotype has just a few counts. A junction boundary mismatches the germline segment, possibly from a read error. This chain uses TRBV4-1 with TRBJ1-1; 8 nucleotides line up with TRBD1. The CDR3 length is 15 residues. Germline V gives CDR1 MGHRA, CDR2 YSYEKL. CDR3 sequence (DNA): TGCGCCAGCAGTCCTTTTACGGACAGGGCCCCAGTCCTCGTTTTT. This translates into CASSPFTDRAPVLVF.

There are a few counts of this clonotype. This chain joins TRBV27 and TRBJ2-7; D ambiguous. The germline V and J ends were trimmed by 5 bases and 0 bases, with 17 bases remaining between them. This CDR3 region has 16 residues. The germline CDR1 and CDR2 sequences are MNHEY and SMNVEV (reference sequence). CDR3 in amino acids: CASSPRRWSTSYEQYF. Here the CDR3 DNA reads TGTGCCAGCAGTCCCCGCCGGTGGTCTACCTCCTACGAGCAGTACTTC.

This clonotype came up many times. The rearrangement joins TRBV13 to TRBJ2-7, with D hard to call. The germline V gene has CDR1 PRHDT and CDR2 FYEKMQ (reference sequence). V lost 1 base, J lost 2 bases, and 0 bases lay in between. The CDR3 contains 11 residues. The CDR3 region has the DNA TGTGCCAGCAGCTTAGCCTACGAGCAGTACTTC. Translated, it gives CASSLAYEQYF. Full variable domain (rest looked up from reference TRBV13 and TRBJ2-7): AAGVIQSPRHLIKEKRETATLKCYPIPRHDTVYWYQQGPGQDPQFLISFYEKMQSDKGSIPDRFSAQQFSDYHSELNMSSLELGDSALYFCASSLAYEQYFGPGTRLTVT.

This chain links TRBV29-1 with TRBJ2-1, with TRBD1 identical over 10 bases. This CDR3 comprises 16 residues. Germline CDR1 SQVTM, CDR2 ANQGSEA. Unmatched junction bases numbered 16, after V lost 7 bases and J lost 7 bases. The CDR3 DNA reads TGCAGCGCTGGAAGGGTAACGGGACAGGGGATTAATGAGCAGTTCTTC. It yields the protein CSAGRVTGQGINEQFF.

This chain links TRBV9 with TRBJ2-4; 9 bases match TRBD1. Per germline, CDR1 SGDLS and CDR2 YYNGEE. The CDR3 contains 14 residues. V lost 0 bases and J lost 6; bases outside the gene matches: 1. CDR3 nucleotide sequence: TGTGCCAGCAGCGTAGGGGACAGGGTAAACATTCAGTACTTC. Translated, it gives CASSVGDRVNIQYF.

V is TRBV7-9 and J is TRBJ2-7, with 7 bases identical to TRBD1. CDR1 is SEHNR, CDR2 FQNEAQ, per germline (reference sequence). CDR3 length equals 15 residues. V gave up 3 bases and J gave up 5 bases; unmatched junction bases: 10. The CDR3 DNA sequence: TGTGCCAGCAGCTTCAGGGGGACGGACCGGGACGAGCAGTACTTC. This encodes CASSFRGTDRDEQYF. Full variable domain (remainder filled in from reference TRBV7-9 and TRBJ2-7): DTGVSQNPRHKITKRGQNVTFRCDPISEHNRLYWYRQTLGQGPEFLTYFQNEAQLEKSRLLSDRFSAERPKGSFSTLEIQRTEQGDSAMYLCASSFRGTDRDEQYFGPGTRLTVT.

This clonotype came up many times. DNA of the CDR3: TGTGCCAGCAGTCGAGGACTCGGCTACACCTTC. Translation gives CASSRGLGYTF. The chain is built from TRBV3-1 and TRBJ1-2; D is undetermined. This CDR3 spans 11 amino acids. Germline lookup yields CDR1 LGHDT and CDR2 YNNKEL (reference sequence). V was trimmed by 6 bases and J by 8 bases, leaving 10 bases between them.